This T cell receptor (beta chain) was observed in a study of blood T cell repertoires in COVID-19. V shed 4 bases and J 4 bases; nucleotides not matched to a gene: 17. The CDR3 is made up of 19 amino acids. Germline V gives CDR1 SGHRS, CDR2 YFSETQ. This table comes from immunoSEQ multiplex PCR, and its TCRdb copy is limited to in-frame clones, with some not included. The table has around 64,000 clones, over 70% seen once. The sequence was obtained from a man aged 50-59 years with active COVID-19. The gene calls are TRBV5-1 and TRBJ2-2, with 9 nucleotides matching TRBD2. What was sequenced was peripheral blood. The CDR3 loop reads CASSTEGRVGLAITGELFF. CDR3 sequence (DNA): TGCGCCAGCAGCACAGAGGGGCGGGTCGGACTAGCGATCACCGGGGAGCTGTTTTTT.